The 9 T cell receptor beta chains presented below share a single source sample, sequenced in a study of T cell repertoires in cytomegalovirus infection. In TCRdb, the reads were re-called with MiXCR into one record per CDR3 protein. The sample includes hundreds of thousands of distinct CDR3 sequences, roughly 6.5% of them seen just once. The sample was PBMCs. These receptors came from a human donor in good health (CMV status not recorded). Some clones in this sample may be carry-over from other donors' samples.

This clonotype was counted many times. The rearrangement uses TRBV20-1 and TRBJ1-2, with TRBD1 identical over 7 bases. Germline loops: CDR1 DFQATT, CDR2 SNEGSKA (reference sequence). V lost 0 bases and J lost 8; bases outside the gene matches: 9. CDR3 length equals 14 residues. The CDR3 spells CSARDHEGAFGYTF. The CDR3 coding sequence is TGCAGTGCTAGAGATCATGAGGGGGCCTTCGGCTACACCTTC.

The chain carries TRBV20-1 and TRBJ2-5, with TRBD1 matching 8 bases. Germline V gives CDR1 DFQATT, CDR2 SNEGSKA (reference sequence). V dropped 0 bases and J dropped 5; count of bases not matched to a gene: 8. The CDR3 length is 15 residues. The CDR3: CSARDAGGVGETQYF. The DNA of the CDR3 is TGCAGTGCTAGAGATGCAGGGGGCGTGGGGGAGACCCAGTACTTC.

This clonotype has at least ten counts. This chain uses TRBV2 with TRBJ2-6; no firm D call. Trimming left V 4 bases short and J 0 bases short, with 10 bases between. The CDR3 extends over 16 amino acids. The V gene's germline CDR1 is SNHLY and CDR2 FYNNEI. This CDR3 reads CASSAQMSSGANVLTF. CDR3 sequence (DNA): TGTGCCAGCAGTGCCCAGATGAGCTCTGGGGCCAACGTCCTGACTTTC.

This clonotype has at least ten counts. The chain employs TRBV6-6 and TRBJ1-5; D is uncertain. Trimming removed 8 bases at V and 5 bases at J, with 16 bases between. The CDR3 is made up of 14 amino acids. Germline V gene sequence: CDR1 MNHNY, CDR2 SVGAGI (reference sequence). The CDR3 DNA sequence: TGTGCCAGCCTCGGCCCGTTCGATCATCAGCCCCAGCATTTT. Amino acid sequence: CASLGPFDHQPQHF.

The table lists this clonotype with many counts. The chain couples TRBV14 to TRBJ2-2, with no clear D. CDR3 length: 13 amino acids. Germline values: CDR1 SGHDN, CDR2 FVKESK. V gave up 6 bases and J gave up 7 bases, with 12 bases separating them. CDR3 sequence reads: CASSRTFGGELFF. The CDR3, as DNA: TGTGCCAGCAGTCGGACGTTTGGCGGGGAGCTGTTTTTT.

This clonotype occurred many times. The chain carries TRBV20-1 and TRBJ1-4; D uncertain. Germline V gene sequence: CDR1 DFQATT, CDR2 SNEGSKA (reference sequence). The CDR3 has 13 amino acids. The V and J ends lost 6 bases and 5 bases respectively, with 13 bases between them. CDR3 in DNA: TGCAGTGCGACTAAGGGTCCAAATGAAAAACTGTTTTTT. Protein sequence: CSATKGPNEKLFF.

This clonotype has at least ten counts. This chain connects TRBV7-6 to TRBJ2-7; 10 nucleotides match TRBD1. The V gene end was trimmed by 4 bases and the J gene end by 3 bases; junction bases not matched to a gene: 3. The CDR3 consists of 14 residues. Germline CDR1 and CDR2: SGHVS and FNYEAQ. The CDR3 DNA sequence: TGTGCCAGCAGCTCCGGGACAGGGGACTACGAGCAGTACTTC. It yields the protein CASSSGTGDYEQYF.

This clonotype was picked up many times. V is TRBV7-2 and J is TRBJ2-4, with 7 bases that match TRBD2. Trimming at V came to 2 bases and at J to 6 bases, leaving 16 bases not matched to a gene. There are 18 residues in the CDR3. CDR1 and CDR2 from the germline V gene are SGHTA and FQGNSA. CDR3 sequence reads: CASSLTGSGTNNRNIQYF. For the CDR3, the DNA is TGTGCCAGCAGCTTAACTGGGTCAGGGACTAATAATCGAAACATTCAGTACTTC.

This clonotype has ten or more counts. The chain uses TRBV12-5 and TRBJ2-1; D is unclear. Germline CDR1 reads LGHNT; CDR2 reads FRNRAP. The CDR3 spans 12 residues. The V and J ends lost 2 bases and 5 bases respectively, with 4 bases between them. CDR3 region: CASGLRHNEQFF. CDR3 nucleotides: TGTGCTAGTGGTTTGCGCCACAATGAGCAGTTCTTC. Together with reference TRBV12-5 and TRBJ2-1, the CDR3 gives the full variable domain: DARVTQTPRHKVTEMGQEVTMRCQPILGHNTVFWYRQTMMQGLELLAYFRNRAPLDDSGMPKDRFSAEMPDATLATLKIQPSEPRDSAVYFCASGLRHNEQFFGPGTRLTVL.